These 29 T cell receptor beta chains share one sample of origin, sequenced in a study of blood T cell repertoires in COVID-19. Only in-frame clones appear in the TCRdb table, and some are missing; sequencing was by immunoSEQ multiplex PCR. This sample yields approximately 150,000 clones, of which around 83% are seen a single time; almost 8.5% belongs to the top ten. The sequencing sample was made of peripheral blood. These receptors came from an older woman with acute or convalescent COVID-19.

The rearrangement links TRBV18 to TRBJ1-4; D remains unclear. The length of the CDR3 is 13 residues. Germline loops: CDR1 KGHSH, CDR2 LQKENI. Trimming removed 6 bases at V and 10 bases at J, with 15 bases between. CDR3 sequence reads: CASSRREASKLFF. As DNA, the CDR3 is TGTGCCAGCTCCCGTCGGGAGGCGTCAAAACTGTTTTTT.

The rearrangement uses TRBV10-3 and TRBJ2-2; 7 nucleotides match TRBD1. CDR1 and CDR2 (germline): ENHRY, SYGVKD. V was pared by 6 bases and J by 4 bases, with 14 bases of the junction left unmatched. This CDR3 is built from 17 residues. The CDR3 reads CAIRVDRDRFSTGELFF. For the CDR3, the DNA is TGTGCCATCAGGGTGGACCGGGACAGATTTTCCACCGGGGAGCTGTTTTTT.

This clone was seen only once. The V and J genes are TRBV3-1 (or the pseudogene TRBV3-2) and TRBJ1-1; D might be TRBD1 (5 bases). Germline V CDR1 and CDR2: LGHDT, YNNKEL (reference sequence). The V end lost 1 base, the J end lost 7 bases, and 13 bases lay between the germline ends. The CDR3 is made up of 14 amino acids. CDR3 sequence (DNA): TGTGCCAGCAGCCAAGGGAGACAGCGGGGTGAAGCTTTCTTT. This encodes CASSQGRQRGEAFF.

The V gene is TRBV7-2, the J gene TRBJ1-6; D is possibly TRBD1 (6 bases). The CDR3 sequence is 13 residues long. Trimming removed 2 bases at V and 18 bases at J, with 17 bases between. Per the germline V gene, CDR1 is SGHTA and CDR2 is FQGNSA. This CDR3 is CASSLYRGQPTHF. The CDR3 DNA follows: TGTGCCAGCAGCTTATATAGGGGACAACCCACCCACTTT.

The J gene is TRBJ2-5, the V gene TRBV7-8; 7 bases align to TRBD1. The CDR3 contains 14 residues. V trimming: 5 bases; J trimming: 6 bases; junction bases outside the gene matches: 9. Per the germline V gene, CDR1 is SGHVS and CDR2 is FQNEAQ. CDR3 DNA: TGTGCCAGCAGCACCGACAGGGAAAGGAAGACCCAGTACTTC. Amino acids: CASSTDRERKTQYF. Supplemented by reference TRBV7-8 and TRBJ2-5, the full variable domain reads GAGVSQSPRYKVAKRGQDVALRCDPISGHVSLFWYQQALGQGPEFLTYFQNEAQLDKSGLPSDRFFAERPEGSVSTLKIQRTQQEDSAVYLCASSTDRERKTQYFGPGTRLLVL.

This clone was recorded once. This chain links TRBV7-2 with TRBJ2-7; 7 positions agree with TRBD2. Germline V gene data show CDR1 as SGHTA and CDR2 as FQGNSA. V was clipped by 1 base and J by 4 bases; unmatched bases: 13. This CDR3 is 17 amino acids long. The CDR3 region has the DNA TGTGCCAGCAGCTTAGTGGATGGAGCGGGGAGGGCTTACGAGCAGTACTTC. It codes for CASSLVDGAGRAYEQYF. Drawing the rest from reference TRBV7-2 and TRBJ2-7, the complete variable domain is GAGVSQSPSNKVTEKGKDVELRCDPISGHTALYWYRQSLGQGLEFLIYFQGNSAPDKSGLPSDRFSAERTGGSVSTLTIQRTQQEDSAVYLCASSLVDGAGRAYEQYFGPGTRLTVT.

The chain has TRBV12-3 or TRBV12-4 and TRBJ2-2; D unclear. The CDR3 covers 13 residues. Trimming removed 5 bases from V and 1 base from J, with 5 bases in between. As DNA, the CDR3 is TGTGCCAGCAGTCCGGTGAACACCGGGGAGCTGTTTTTT. Translating it yields CASSPVNTGELFF.

This sequence joins TRBV24-1 and TRBJ2-1, with 11 bases identical to TRBD2. CDR3 length: 15 amino acids. Germline V gene data show CDR1 as KGHDR and CDR2 as SFDVKD. J was trimmed by 6 bases and V by 4 bases; bases with no gene match: 4. The CDR3 bases are TGTGCCACCAGTGAGGAACTAGCGGGGGTCAATGAGCAGTTCTTC. Protein: CATSEELAGVNEQFF.

CDR3 nucleotide sequence: TGTGCCAGCAGATGGGCGGGGGGCACAGATACGCAGTATTTT. It codes for CASRWAGGTDTQYF. This chain uses TRBV7-2 with TRBJ2-3; 7 bases fit TRBD2. V shed 6 bases, J shed 1 base, and the junction held 4 bases outside the gene matches. The CDR3 consists of 14 residues. The germline V gene encodes CDR1 SGHTA and CDR2 FQGNSA.

The chain combines TRBV27 with TRBJ2-7; 12 bases map to TRBD2. V shed 10 bases, J shed 4 bases, and the junction held 11 bases outside the gene matches. Germline V gives CDR1 MNHEY, CDR2 SMNVEV (reference sequence). This CDR3 is built from 15 residues. CDR3 DNA sequence: TGTGCCACCCGAACTAGCGGGGGGTCACCATACGAGCAGTACTTC. As protein: CATRTSGGSPYEQYF.

The chain links TRBV30 to TRBJ2-3; TRBD1 aligns across 7 bases. Germline assignment: CDR1 GTSNPN and CDR2 SVGIG (reference sequence). Trimming at V came to 2 bases and at J to 5 bases, leaving 7 bases not matched to a gene. The CDR3 covers 14 residues. In DNA form, the CDR3 reads TGTGCCTGGAGTCGCTATTCAGGGGGAGATACGCAGTATTTT. Translation: CAWSRYSGGDTQYF.

A single count supports this clone. V and J are TRBV28 and TRBJ2-2; 13 positions agree with TRBD2. This CDR3 region has 14 residues. J was trimmed by 13 bases and V by 4 bases; bases with no gene match: 6. Germline lookup yields CDR1 MDHEN and CDR2 SYDVKM. CDR3 sequence reads: CASSSTSGGRRLFF. In nucleotides, the CDR3 is TGTGCCAGCAGTTCGACTAGCGGGGGGCGTAGGCTGTTTTTT. The entire variable domain, with the rest obtained from reference TRBV28 and TRBJ2-2, is as follows: DVKVTQSSRYLVKRTGEKVFLECVQDMDHENMFWYRQDPGLGLRLIYFSYDVKMKEKGDIPEGYSVSREKKERFSLILESASTNQTSMYLCASSSTSGGRRLFFGEGSRLTVL.

J is TRBJ2-3 and V is TRBV5-1; D might be TRBD2 (6 bases). This CDR3 region has 13 residues. V gave up 4 bases and J gave up 2 bases, with 8 bases separating them. CDR1 and CDR2 from the germline V gene are SGHRS and YFSETQ. The CDR3 DNA reads as TGCGCCAGCAGCGGGGGGACCACAGATACGCAGTATTTT. Its protein product is CASSGGTTDTQYF.

The chain carries TRBV27 and TRBJ1-1; TRBD1 matches at 9 bases. Per the germline V gene, CDR1 is MNHEY and CDR2 is SMNVEV (reference sequence). Losses at the gene ends were 7 bases for V and 1 base for J; bases not matched to a gene: 13. The CDR3 has 17 amino acids. CDR3 region: CASKEGTGKARNTEAFF. The CDR3 region has the DNA TGTGCCAGCAAAGAAGGGACAGGGAAGGCTAGGAACACTGAAGCTTTCTTT.

The chain uses TRBV9 and TRBJ2-3, with D possibly matching TRBD1 (8 bases). The CDR3 has 15 residues. Trimming left V 3 bases short and J 4 bases short, with 15 bases between. Germline CDR1 is SGDLS and CDR2 is YYNGEE. For the CDR3, the DNA is TGTGCCAGCAGCGCACAGGGGGGGATCGCAGATACGCAGTATTTT. Encoded protein: CASSAQGGIADTQYF.

This sequence joins TRBV7-9 and TRBJ2-5; a possible D gene is TRBD2 (6 bases). This CDR3 is 15 amino acids long. V lost 2 bases to trimming and J lost 5 bases, with 15 bases between them. Per germline, CDR1 SEHNR and CDR2 FQNEAQ (reference sequence). The CDR3 region has the DNA TGTGCCAGCAGCTTACGGGGGATTGGACATGAGACCCAGTACTTC. Its translation is CASSLRGIGHETQYF. The complete variable domain, with remaining parts taken from reference TRBV7-9 and TRBJ2-5, reads DTGVSQNPRHKITKRGQNVTFRCDPISEHNRLYWYRQTLGQGPEFLTYFQNEAQLEKSRLLSDRFSAERPKGSFSTLEIQRTEQGDSAMYLCASSLRGIGHETQYFGPGTRLLVL.

The J gene is TRBJ1-4, the V gene TRBV7-9; TRBD1 agrees at 10 bases. The CDR3 runs to 15 residues. Trimming removed 3 bases from V and 4 bases from J; junction bases left unmatched: 2. Germline CDR1 is SEHNR and CDR2 is FQNEAQ (reference sequence). The CDR3 is CASSFRTGGNEKLFF. The CDR3 bases are TGTGCCAGCAGCTTTAGGACAGGGGGTAATGAAAAACTGTTTTTT.

The chain uses TRBV28 and TRBJ1-1, with D unclear. Germline loops: CDR1 MDHEN, CDR2 SYDVKM. Trimming took 5 bases from V and 3 from J, leaving 13 bases between them. The CDR3 extends over 14 amino acids. The CDR3 nucleotides read TGTGCCAGCAGTAAACTCCTTCGGGACACTGAAGCTTTCTTT. Residues: CASSKLLRDTEAFF.

V is TRBV3-1 (or the pseudogene TRBV3-2) and J is TRBJ2-7; TRBD2 matches at 8 bases. The CDR3 sequence is 14 residues long. Germline V lookup: CDR1 LGHDT, CDR2 YNNKEL (reference sequence). The V gene end was trimmed by 5 bases and the J gene end by 2 bases; junction bases not matched to a gene: 5. The CDR3 spells CASSERGPPYEQYF. Here the CDR3 DNA reads TGTGCCAGCAGCGAGCGGGGGCCCCCCTACGAGCAGTACTTC.

V and J are TRBV15 and TRBJ2-3, with TRBD2 matching 9 bases. The germline gives CDR1 LNHNV, CDR2 YYDKDF (reference sequence). The CDR3 has 14 residues. The V gene end was trimmed by 8 bases and the J gene end by 4 bases; junction bases not matched to a gene: 7. The CDR3 DNA reads as TGTGCCACCTCGCCGCGGGGGGGGGCAGATACGCAGTATTTT. Protein product: CATSPRGGADTQYF.

The chain recombines TRBV28 with TRBJ2-3, with a tentative D call TRBD2 (5 bases). This CDR3 contains 13 residues. V lost 7 bases and J 4 bases, leaving 12 bases between the germline ends. Germline V CDR1 and CDR2: MDHEN, SYDVKM. The CDR3 loop is CASIAGGPDTQYF. The CDR3 nucleotides read TGTGCCAGCATCGCCGGAGGCCCAGATACGCAGTATTTT. Full variable domain (remainder filled in from reference TRBV28 and TRBJ2-3): DVKVTQSSRYLVKRTGEKVFLECVQDMDHENMFWYRQDPGLGLRLIYFSYDVKMKEKGDIPEGYSVSREKKERFSLILESASTNQTSMYLCASIAGGPDTQYFGPGTRLTVL.

The chain links TRBV5-1 to TRBJ1-1, with TRBD1 as a possible D gene (6 bases). The CDR3 sequence is 16 residues long. Germline V CDR1 and CDR2: SGHRS, YFSETQ. Trimming pared 1 base from V and 4 bases from J, leaving 17 bases between. CDR3: CASSLSVAGAGTEAFF. CDR3 bases: TGCGCCAGCAGCTTGTCTGTCGCGGGGGCTGGCACTGAAGCTTTCTTT.

The chain uses TRBV6-2 or TRBV6-3 and TRBJ1-2, with 10 bases identical to TRBD1. The V and J ends lost 7 bases and 6 bases, in that order; junction bases with no gene match: 11. The CDR3 covers 15 residues. CDR1 MNHEY and CDR2 SVGEGT come from the germline V gene. This CDR3 is CASTPLDRGLHGYTF. The CDR3, as DNA: TGTGCCAGCACCCCACTAGACAGGGGGCTTCATGGCTACACCTTC.

The rearrangement joins TRBV4-1 to TRBJ1-2; tentative D call: TRBD1 (5 bases). CDR1 and CDR2 from the germline V gene are MGHRA and YSYEKL. This CDR3 is 18 amino acids long. Trimming took 1 base from V and 2 from J, leaving 20 bases between them. The CDR3 nucleotides are TGCGCCAGCAGCCAAGGGCCGGGGGGAAAGGTAGGAAACTATGGCTACACCTTC. This sequence encodes CASSQGPGGKVGNYGYTF.

The CDR3 reads CASSLGRGWGTEAFF. The CDR3 DNA sequence: TGTGCCAGCAGTTTAGGTAGGGGGTGGGGCACTGAAGCTTTCTTT. The chain combines TRBV28 with TRBJ1-1; perhaps TRBD1 as D (6 bases). Germline V lookup: CDR1 MDHEN, CDR2 SYDVKM. The V end was cut by 2 bases, the J end by 4 bases, with 14 bases between. The CDR3 length is 15 residues.

The genes are TRBV5-1 and TRBJ1-4; possibly TRBD1 for D (6 bases). Germline CDR1 is SGHRS and CDR2 is YFSETQ. Deletions cut 5 bases from V and 3 bases from J, with 14 bases between. This CDR3 is 15 amino acids long. The CDR3 loop is CASRAEGGPNEKLFF. The CDR3, as DNA: TGCGCCAGCAGAGCCGAGGGGGGGCCTAATGAAAAACTGTTTTTT.

The chain has TRBV18 and TRBJ2-5; TRBD1 aligns across 8 bases. Trimming took 2 bases from V and 5 from J; bases not matched to a gene: 7. This CDR3 is 15 amino acids long. Per the germline V gene, CDR1 is KGHSH and CDR2 is LQKENI. The chain's CDR3 is CASSPVGQGGETQYF. CDR3 nucleotides: TGTGCCAGCTCACCAGTCGGACAGGGCGGTGAGACCCAGTACTTC.

This sequence joins TRBV12-3 or TRBV12-4 and TRBJ1-1; TRBD1 might be the D (5 bases). There are 13 residues in the CDR3. V was cut by 6 bases and J by 3 bases, with 11 bases left in between. CDR3 in amino acids: CASSQGLYTEAFF. Here the CDR3 DNA reads TGTGCCAGCAGCCAGGGTTTATACACTGAAGCTTTCTTT.

The rearrangement joins TRBV4-2 to TRBJ1-1, with D uncertain. Germline assignment: CDR1 LGHNA and CDR2 YNFKEQ. V was trimmed by 6 bases and J by 0 bases, leaving 8 bases between them. The CDR3 loop spans 13 amino acids. Here the CDR3 DNA reads TGTGCCAGCAGGGGAGGTTTGAACACTGAAGCTTTCTTT. Protein: CASRGGLNTEAFF.